Below, 6 T cell receptor beta chains from the same sample are listed, as sequenced in a study of radiotherapy plus CTLA-4 blockade in lung cancer. TCRdb's table, derived via immunoSEQ multiplex PCR, lists solely in-frame clones and lacks some. The sample lists fewer than 70,000 clones; 65% to 80% were seen once. Material: peripheral blood, obtained from a patient treated with radiotherapy plus ipilimumab. The receptors come from a human donor with non-small cell lung cancer who had a complete response to radiotherapy plus ipilimumab.

J is TRBJ2-3 and V is TRBV2; D remains unclear. This CDR3 has 14 residues. Germline loops: CDR1 SNHLY, CDR2 FYNNEI. V lost 7 bases and J 6 bases, leaving 17 bases between the germline ends. The CDR3 DNA is TGTGCCAGCACTCGTTGGGCCGGTCCGGATACGCAGTATTTT. Its protein product is CASTRWAGPDTQYF. Drawing the rest from reference TRBV2 and TRBJ2-3, the complete variable domain is EPEVTQTPSHQVTQMGQEVILRCVPISNHLYFYWYRQILGQKVEFLVSFYNNEISEKSEIFDDQFSVERPDGSNFTLKIRSTKLEDSAMYFCASTRWAGPDTQYFGPGTRLTVL.

J is TRBJ2-3 and V is TRBV9, with 7 bases lining up with TRBD1. Germline loops: CDR1 SGDLS, CDR2 YYNGEE. V lost 3 bases and J lost 2; bases outside the gene matches: 6. This CDR3 has 15 residues. The CDR3 bases are TGTGCCAGCAGCGAAACAGGGGTATTCACAGATACGCAGTATTTT. As protein: CASSETGVFTDTQYF.

This chain joins TRBV5-1 and TRBJ2-5; tentatively, D is TRBD1 or TRBD2 (5 bases each). V was shortened by 2 bases and J by 5 bases, with 25 bases between the two germline ends. Germline-derived CDR1 and CDR2 are SGHRS and YFSETQ. The CDR3 runs 18 residues. The CDR3 sequence: CASSLGSVRGTFLETQYF. CDR3 sequence (DNA): TGCGCCAGCAGCTTAGGGAGTGTTAGGGGCACATTTTTGGAGACCCAGTACTTC.

This chain links TRBV11-3 with TRBJ1-2; D gene uncertain. This CDR3 has 13 residues. Germline-derived CDR1 and CDR2 are SGHNT and YENEEA. Trimming took 1 base from V and 4 from J, leaving 7 bases between them. The CDR3 nucleotides are TGTGCCAGCAGCTTAGGGCAGATCTATGGCTACACCTTC. This translates into CASSLGQIYGYTF.

The chain links TRBV4-3 to TRBJ2-2; D perhaps matches TRBD1 (6 bases). CDR1 and CDR2 from the germline V gene are LGHNA and YSLEER. Trimming removed 0 bases at V and 13 bases at J, with 15 bases between. The CDR3 sequence is 14 residues long. CDR3 DNA: TGCGCCAGCAGCCAAGATCAGGGCAGGGGTGGGCTGTTTTTT. As protein: CASSQDQGRGGLFF.

The chain combines TRBV7-2 with TRBJ2-2, with D uncertain. V lost 1 base to trimming and J lost 1 base, with 4 bases between them. CDR1 is SGHTA, CDR2 FQGNSA, per germline. This CDR3 comprises 14 residues. The CDR3 protein is CASSLVKNTGELFF. In nucleotides, the CDR3 is TGTGCCAGCAGCTTAGTGAAGAACACCGGGGAGCTGTTTTTT.